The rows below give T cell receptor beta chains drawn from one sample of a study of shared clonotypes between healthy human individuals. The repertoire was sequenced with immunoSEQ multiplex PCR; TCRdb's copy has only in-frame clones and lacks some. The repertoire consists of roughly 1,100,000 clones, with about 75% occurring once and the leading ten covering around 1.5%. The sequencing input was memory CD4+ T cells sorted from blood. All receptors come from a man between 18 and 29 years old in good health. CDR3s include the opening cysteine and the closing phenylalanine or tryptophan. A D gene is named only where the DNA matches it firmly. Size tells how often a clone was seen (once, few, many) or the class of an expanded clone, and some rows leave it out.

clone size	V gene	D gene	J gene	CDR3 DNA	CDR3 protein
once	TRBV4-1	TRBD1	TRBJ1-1	TGCGCCAGCAGCCAAGATCTCAGGGACAGGTTAACAGGTGAAGCTTTCTTT	CASSQDLRDRLTGEAFF
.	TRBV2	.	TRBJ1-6	TGTGCCAGCAGTGAATCGGACCTGGATAATTCACCCCTCCACTTT	CASSESDLDNSPLHF
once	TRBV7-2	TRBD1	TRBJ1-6	TGTGCCAGCAGCTTAGTCCCGGGACAGGGCTTAGAACCCCTCCACTTT	CASSLVPGQGLEPLHF
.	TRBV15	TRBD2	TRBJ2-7	TGTGCCACCAGCAGAGATCGAAATAGCGGGGGATACGAGCAGTACTTC	CATSRDRNSGGYEQYF
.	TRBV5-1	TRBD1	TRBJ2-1	TGCGCCAGCAGCTTAGGACAGGGAGAGGGGCCCAGCTCCTACAATGAGCAGTTCTTC	CASSLGQGEGPSSYNEQFF
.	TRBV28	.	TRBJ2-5	TGTGCCAGCAGTTTCGATGAGACCCAGTACTTC	CASSFDETQYF
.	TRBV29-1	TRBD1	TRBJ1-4	TGCAGCGTTGTTACCGGGACAGGGTATGAAAAACTGTTTTTT	CSVVTGTGYEKLFF
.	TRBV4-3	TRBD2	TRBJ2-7	TGCGCCAGCAGCCAACCTCAACGGACTAGCAAGTGCAGGGAGCAGTACTTC	CASSQPQRTSKCREQYF
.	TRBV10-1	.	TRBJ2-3	TGCGCCAGCAGTAGGCAGGTGTCAGATACGCAGTATTTT	CASSRQVSDTQYF
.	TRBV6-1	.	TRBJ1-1	TGTGCCAGCAGTGAACGGGGGCTTAATCAAAGGGCTTTCTTT	CASSERGLNQRAFF
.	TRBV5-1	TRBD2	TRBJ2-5	TGCGCCAGCAGCTTGGTTGGGGGAGGGCAAGAGACCCAGTACTTC	CASSLVGGGQETQYF